These 16 T cell receptor beta chains were all obtained from the same sample, sequenced in a study of T cells after yellow fever vaccination. One entry per CDR3 protein, called by TCRdb with MiXCR from the 5' RACE reads. Here the sample spans over 150,000 distinct CDR3 sequences, about 6.2% being singletons. Sequencing used CD4+ T cells sorted from PBMCs, obtained on the day of the first yellow fever vaccination. The receptors come from a man aged 18 to 35 who received the YFV17D yellow fever vaccine.

The chain joins TRBV7-9 to TRBJ1-1; D is unclear. The CDR3 covers 14 residues. Trimming removed 5 bases from V and 1 base from J, with 11 bases in between. Per germline, CDR1 SEHNR and CDR2 FQNEAQ (reference sequence). The DNA for the CDR3 is TGTGCCAGCAGCGAGTTGAGCGGGAACACTGAAGCTTTCTTT. It yields the protein CASSELSGNTEAFF.

This chain connects TRBV5-5 to TRBJ1-6, with D possibly matching TRBD1 (6 bases). Germline-derived CDR1 and CDR2 are SGHKS and YYEKEE (reference sequence). V was pared by 4 bases and J by 15 bases, with 23 bases between. The CDR3 spans 15 residues. The CDR3 DNA reads as TGTGCCAGCAGCGGCCGGGACACCGCGGTTCAGGACCTCCACTTT. The encoded protein is CASSGRDTAVQDLHF.

At least ten counts were recorded for this clonotype. V usage is TRBV12-3 or TRBV12-4 and J usage is TRBJ2-5, with no clear D. This CDR3 comprises 13 residues. V was cut by 6 bases and J by 5 bases, with 13 bases left in between. Here the CDR3 reads CASSWIVGETQYF. The CDR3 bases are TGTGCCAGCAGCTGGATCGTCGGGGAGACCCAGTACTTC.

This clonotype was found many times. The CDR3 spells CASSPQGAGDPYNEQFF. The CDR3 DNA is TGCGCCAGCAGCCCCCAAGGAGCGGGGGATCCCTACAATGAGCAGTTCTTC. The chain has TRBV5-1 and TRBJ2-1; TRBD2 agrees at 8 bases. This CDR3 is built from 17 residues. Germline CDR1 SGHRS, CDR2 YFSETQ. J lost 2 bases, V lost 4 bases, and 11 bases had no gene match.

Only a few counts were recorded for this clonotype. The chain is built from TRBV5-1 and TRBJ2-6; no firm D call. Trimming took off 3 bases at V and 0 bases at J, with 4 bases between the two ends. The CDR3 contains 14 residues. Germline assignment: CDR1 SGHRS and CDR2 YFSETQ. The CDR3 here is CASSYFSGANVLTF. The CDR3 nucleotides read TGCGCCAGCAGCTATTTCTCTGGGGCCAACGTCCTGACTTTC.

The sample holds many counts of this clonotype. V and J are TRBV18 and TRBJ2-5; possible D gene TRBD1, 6 bases. From germline, CDR1 is KGHSH and CDR2 LQKENI. The length of the CDR3 is 14 residues. The germline V and J ends were trimmed by 3 bases and 3 bases, with 11 bases remaining between them. CDR3 protein: CASSPVPGEETQYF. CDR3 coding DNA: TGTGCCAGCTCACCTGTTCCAGGGGAAGAGACCCAGTACTTC.

This clonotype was observed at least ten times. V and J are TRBV7-9 and TRBJ1-2; no clear D gene. V was pared by 5 bases and J by 8 bases, with 12 bases between. The CDR3 sequence is 12 residues long. The germline gives CDR1 SEHNR, CDR2 FQNEAQ (reference sequence). The chain's CDR3 is CASSISAGGYTF. The CDR3 DNA is TGTGCCAGCAGCATAAGTGCGGGAGGCTACACCTTC.

This clonotype was seen only a few times. The genes are TRBV5-4 and TRBJ1-4; D is unresolved. The CDR3 has 15 residues. Trimming removed 4 bases at V and 7 bases at J, with 17 bases between. Per the germline V gene, CDR1 is SGHNT and CDR2 is YYREEE (reference sequence). For the CDR3, the DNA is TGTGCCAGCAGCGACCGTGGGCGGAGGATTGAAAAACTGTTTTTT. Translation gives CASSDRGRRIEKLFF. Looking up the rest from reference TRBV5-4 and TRBJ1-4 gives the full variable domain: ETGVTQSPTHLIKTRGQQVTLRCSSQSGHNTVSWYQQALGQGPQFIFQYYREEENGRGNFPPRFSGLQFPNYSSELNVNALELDDSALYLCASSDRGRRIEKLFFGSGTQLSVL.

This clonotype has more than one count but fewer than ten. The chain has TRBV7-9 and TRBJ1-5, with D unclear. Trimming removed 4 bases from V and 0 bases from J, with 10 bases in between. Looked up from germline, CDR1 is SEHNR and CDR2 is FQNEAQ (reference sequence). This CDR3 has 15 amino acids. This CDR3 is CASSSGTYSNQPQHF. The CDR3 DNA reads TGTGCCAGCAGCTCAGGAACATATAGCAATCAGCCCCAGCATTTT.

In its sample, this clonotype was seen a few times. The chain is built from TRBV13 and TRBJ1-3; D unresolved. Germline CDR1 reads PRHDT; CDR2 reads FYEKMQ (reference sequence). V lost 4 bases to trimming and J lost 4 bases, with 11 bases between them. This CDR3 spans 14 amino acids. The DNA of the CDR3 is TGTGCCAGCAGCTCGAGGGATCAAGGAAACACCATATATTTT. It specifies CASSSRDQGNTIYF.

The chain recombines TRBV7-9 with TRBJ2-5; no reliable D call. Deletions cut 8 bases from V and 1 base from J, with 14 bases between. The CDR3 spans 14 residues. Germline CDR1 is SEHNR and CDR2 is FQNEAQ (reference sequence). The DNA of the CDR3 is TGTGCCAGCCCTCCCCCGAAGGGCCAAGAGACCCAGTACTTC. This codes for CASPPPKGQETQYF.

This clonotype was detected ten times or more. J is TRBJ2-3 and V is TRBV11-2, with a possible D match to TRBD1 (5 bases). The V gene lost 0 bases and the J gene lost 5 bases, with 6 bases spanning the gap. The CDR3 has 13 amino acids. Germline CDR1 and CDR2: SGHAT and FQNNGV. The CDR3 DNA is TGTGCCAGCAGCTTAGATCAGGGAGATACGCAGTATTTT. Translated, it gives CASSLDQGDTQYF.

This clonotype was counted many times. The chain employs TRBV7-8 and TRBJ2-3; TRBD2 agrees at 10 bases. The CDR3 has 17 amino acids. Germline V CDR1 and CDR2: SGHVS, FQNEAQ. Trimming removed 4 bases from V and 6 bases from J; junction bases left unmatched: 13. The CDR3: CASSSSSGGRGADTQYF. The CDR3 DNA reads TGTGCCAGCAGCTCTTCTAGCGGGGGCCGAGGGGCGGATACGCAGTATTTT.

Many counts were recorded for this clonotype. V and J are TRBV14 and TRBJ2-5; tentatively, D is TRBD1 (5 bases). The germline V gene has CDR1 SGHDN and CDR2 FVKESK. Trimming took off 3 bases at V and 5 bases at J, with 7 bases between the two ends. The CDR3 totals 12 residues. In nucleotides, the CDR3 is TGTGCCAGCAGCCAGTCAGGGGAGACCCAGTACTTC. Translated: CASSQSGETQYF.

The gene calls are TRBV7-2 and TRBJ2-2, with TRBD1 matching 8 bases. V gave up 4 bases and J gave up 6 bases; unmatched junction bases: 7. The germline V gene encodes CDR1 SGHTA and CDR2 FQGNSA. The CDR3 length is 15 residues. In DNA form, the CDR3 reads TGTGCCAGCAGCTCCGCAGGGGGACAGGCCGGGGAGCTGTTTTTT. It codes for CASSSAGGQAGELFF.

With regard to this clonotype: A read error is possible here, since a much larger clone lies one base away. This chain joins TRBV7-2 and TRBJ2-3; 9 nucleotides agree with TRBD2. J was trimmed by 1 base and V by 3 bases; bases with no gene match: 2. The CDR3 loop spans 15 amino acids. CDR1 is SGHTA and CDR2 is FQGNSA in the germline V gene. Here the CDR3 DNA reads TGTGCCAGCAGCTTTGCTAGCGGGGGCACAGATACGCAGTATTTT. It is translated as CASSFASGGTDTQYF.